This T cell receptor (beta chain) was sequenced in a study of CD8 T cells in ankylosing spondylitis. The study's findings and limits: Apparently characteristic of ankylosing spondylitis blood was a TCR beta motif (eight highly homologous variants). Earlier literature documents some of the motif variants in reactive arthritis synovial fluid and blood.

MiXCR was run by TCRdb on the 5' RACE reads, yielding one entry per CDR3 protein. The sample lists approximately 300,000 distinct CDR3 sequences, less than 10% occurring once. This clonotype was detected many times. The antigen is not known. Trimming pared 0 bases from V and 1 base from J, leaving 6 bases between. The V gene's germline CDR1 is DFQATT and CDR2 SNEGSKA (reference sequence). The CDR3 has 13 residues. The chain combines TRBV20-1 with TRBJ1-1, with no clear D. Sequenced: blood, either unsorted or a sorted T cell fraction (not recorded which). This TCR was recovered from a male donor with ankylosing spondylitis. Here the CDR3 reads CSARDPWNTEAFF. The CDR3 coding sequence is TGCAGTGCTAGAGACCCCTGGAACACTGAAGCTTTCTTT.